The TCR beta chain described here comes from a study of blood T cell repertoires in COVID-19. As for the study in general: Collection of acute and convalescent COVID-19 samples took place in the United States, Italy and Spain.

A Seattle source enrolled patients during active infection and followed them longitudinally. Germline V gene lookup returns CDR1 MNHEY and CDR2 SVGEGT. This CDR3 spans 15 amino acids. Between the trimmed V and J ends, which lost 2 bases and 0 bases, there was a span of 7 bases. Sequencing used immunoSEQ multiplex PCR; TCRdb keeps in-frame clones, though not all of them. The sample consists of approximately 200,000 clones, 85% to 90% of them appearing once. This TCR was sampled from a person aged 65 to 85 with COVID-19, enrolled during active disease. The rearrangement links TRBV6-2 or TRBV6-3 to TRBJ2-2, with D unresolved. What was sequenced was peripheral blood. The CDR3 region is CASSYDTANTGELFF. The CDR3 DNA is TGTGCCAGCAGTTACGATACAGCGAACACCGGGGAGCTGTTTTTT.